A single sample is the source of the 4 T cell receptor beta chains below, sequenced in a study of blood T cell repertoires in COVID-19. The protocol was immunoSEQ multiplex PCR, while the TCRdb copy is restricted to in-frame clones and leaves out a portion. Of around 78,000 clones in the sample, 90% were seen once. Sequenced material: peripheral blood. The receptors were gathered from a woman aged 45-60 years in a cohort sampled during active COVID-19.

This clone was observed a few times. The rearrangement uses TRBV7-2 and TRBJ1-5; the match to TRBD1 covers 8 bases. J gave up 4 bases and V 5 bases, and 7 bases lay outside the gene matches. Germline V lookup: CDR1 SGHTA, CDR2 FQGNSA. CDR3 size: 15 residues. The CDR3 DNA reads TGTGCCAGCAGCGCCGCGACAGGGGTTAATCAGCCCCAGCATTTT. Protein: CASSAATGVNQPQHF.

The chain uses TRBV29-1 and TRBJ2-2; the match to TRBD1 covers 7 bases. There are 13 residues in the CDR3. The germline V gene encodes CDR1 SQVTM and CDR2 ANQGSEA. Losses at the gene ends were 5 bases for V and 7 bases for J; bases not matched to a gene: 7. The CDR3 is CSVTTGVGGELFF. In nucleotides, the CDR3 is TGCAGCGTTACAACAGGGGTTGGCGGGGAGCTGTTTTTT.

The chain uses TRBV3-1 (or the pseudogene TRBV3-2) and TRBJ2-4; weak D call: TRBD1 (5 bases). Per the germline V gene, CDR1 is LGHDT and CDR2 is YNNKEL (reference sequence). The CDR3 covers 14 residues. V dropped 5 bases and J dropped 7 bases, with 15 bases sitting between them. This CDR3 reads CASSGYQGFNIQYF. In nucleotides, the CDR3 is TGTGCCAGCAGCGGATATCAGGGTTTCAACATTCAGTACTTC.

The rearrangement uses TRBV5-8 and TRBJ1-2; 9 bases align to TRBD1. With 3 bases clipped from V and 2 bases from J, the junction kept 2 bases outside the gene matches. Germline values: CDR1 SGHTS, CDR2 YDEGEE. The CDR3 consists of 14 residues. CDR3 sequence reads: CASSSQGANYGYTF. The CDR3 region has the DNA TGTGCCAGCAGCTCACAGGGGGCGAACTATGGCTACACCTTC.